This TCR beta chain is from a study of T-cell memory formation after mild COVID-19. There are 13 residues in the CDR3. Germline assignment: CDR1 SEHNR and CDR2 FQNEAQ (reference sequence). The trim removed 3 bases at V and 9 bases at J, leaving 3 bases unmatched. TCRdb passed the 5' RACE reads through MiXCR, listing each CDR3 protein once. The sample lists some 48,000 distinct CDR3 sequences; 27% were seen once. The sample comprised PBMCs or a T cell subset sorted from them (not recorded which). The sequence was obtained from a man aged 18 to 30 who had mild COVID-19 (a few samples of this study predate the infection). Cell type and time point are not known. The chain uses TRBV7-9 and TRBJ2-1; TRBD2 matches at 9 bases. The CDR3 protein is CASSLISGSEQFF. CDR3 sequence (DNA): TGTGCCAGCAGCTTGATTAGCGGGAGTGAGCAGTTCTTC.